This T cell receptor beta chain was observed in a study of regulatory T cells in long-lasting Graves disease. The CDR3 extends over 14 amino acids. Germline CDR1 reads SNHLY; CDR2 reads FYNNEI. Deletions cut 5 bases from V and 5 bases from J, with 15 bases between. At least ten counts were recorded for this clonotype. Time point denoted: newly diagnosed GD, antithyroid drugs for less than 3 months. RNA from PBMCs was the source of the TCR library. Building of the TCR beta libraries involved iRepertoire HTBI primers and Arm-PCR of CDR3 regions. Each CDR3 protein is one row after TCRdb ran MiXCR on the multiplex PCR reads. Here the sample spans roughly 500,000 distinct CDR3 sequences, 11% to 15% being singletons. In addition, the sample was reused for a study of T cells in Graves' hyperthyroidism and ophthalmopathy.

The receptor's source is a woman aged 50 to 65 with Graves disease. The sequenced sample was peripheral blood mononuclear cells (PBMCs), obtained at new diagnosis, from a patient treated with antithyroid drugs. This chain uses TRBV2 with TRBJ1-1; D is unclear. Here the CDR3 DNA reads TGTGCCAGCAGTTATGACCCCCTGGGGACTGAAGCTTTCTTT. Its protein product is CASSYDPLGTEAFF.